This TCR beta chain appears in the sequencing data of a study of cytomegalovirus exposure and HLA in healthy donors. Study at large: Sequencing of about 179 million T cells in an earlier analysis found 95 million to 120 million unique TCR beta sequences.

PCR amplification relied on 60 Vbeta primers (plus 13 Jbeta primers). The protocol was immunoSEQ multiplex PCR, while the TCRdb copy is restricted to in-frame clones and leaves out a portion. The data show 75,000 to 100,000 clones, with 81% seen just once and roughly 5.1% held by the top ten. Germline assignment: CDR1 MGHDK and CDR2 SYGVNS. The trim removed 6 bases at V and 1 base at J, leaving 4 bases unmatched. The CDR3 extends over 15 amino acids. Details on this clone: No antigen is known for it.

General study results and limits: More clonal expansion characterized HLA-associated TCR beta chains than equally common others in a later analysis. Sequencing probably produced one cluster of sequence variants that were highly shared. HLA allele associations emerged for around 15,000 TCR beta sequences in a later analysis, at 0.05 false discovery rate.

The TCR originated in a man aged 40-49 years in good health and CMV-seropositive. Sequencing was carried out using PBMCs. The chain carries TRBV25-1 and TRBJ2-3; 10 positions match TRBD2. The CDR3 here is CASSLAGVGTDTQYF. The DNA for the CDR3 is TGTGCCAGCAGCCTAGCGGGAGTCGGCACAGATACGCAGTATTTT.